These T cell receptor beta chains were read from a single sample in a study of cytomegalovirus exposure and HLA in healthy donors. Produced via immunoSEQ multiplex PCR; TCRdb's table is partial and in-frame only. The sample includes about 250,000 clones, roughly two thirds of them seen just once. Sequenced input: PBMCs. The receptor source for this set is a female donor in good health and CMV-seronegative. CDR3s include the opening cysteine and the closing phenylalanine or tryptophan. D genes are given only for firm matches. Clone size is not always given. Where it is, it says once, few, many or a class for expanded clones.

J gene: TRBJ2-7; clone size: few; D gene: TRBD2; V gene: TRBV7-2; CDR3 DNA: TGTGCCAGCAGCTTAGCGCCCCTAGCGGGACGGGAGCAGTACTTC; CDR3 protein: CASSLAPLAGREQYF
J gene: TRBJ2-2; clone size: NA; D gene: NA; V gene: TRBV4-1; CDR3 DNA: TGCGCCACCGGACAAGCGAACACCGGGGAGCTGTTTTTT; CDR3 protein: CATGQANTGELFF
J gene: TRBJ2-1; clone size: NA; D gene: NA; V gene: TRBV5-1; CDR3 DNA: TGCGCCAGCAGTTACGAGGGAGGCCAAAGCTCCTACAATGAGCAGTTCTTC; CDR3 protein: CASSYEGGQSSYNEQFF
J gene: TRBJ2-1; clone size: few; D gene: TRBD2; V gene: TRBV6-5; CDR3 DNA: TGTGCCAGCAGTTTAGGAGGGAGGGCGTGGGGCAATGAGCAGTTCTTC; CDR3 protein: CASSLGGRAWGNEQFF
J gene: TRBJ1-1; clone size: once; D gene: TRBD1; V gene: TRBV11-2; CDR3 DNA: TGTGCCAGCAGCTTGGGACAGGGTGACGCTTTCTTT; CDR3 protein: CASSLGQGDAFF
J gene: TRBJ2-5; clone size: NA; D gene: NA; V gene: TRBV7-9; CDR3 DNA: TGTTCCAGCAGCTTTGGGGGCGACTCCGAGACCCAGTACTTC; CDR3 protein: CSSSFGGDSETQYF
J gene: TRBJ1-3; clone size: NA; D gene: TRBD1; V gene: TRBV11-3; CDR3 DNA: TGTGCCAGCAGCTCCACCCAACTCTGGGACAGGCTCGGAAACACCATATATTTT; CDR3 protein: CASSSTQLWDRLGNTIYF
J gene: TRBJ1-2; clone size: NA; D gene: TRBD1; V gene: TRBV2; CDR3 DNA: TGTGCCAGCAGTCCCCTTCGACAGGGTGTGTATGGCTACACCTTC; CDR3 protein: CASSPLRQGVYGYTF
J gene: TRBJ2-7; clone size: NA; D gene: TRBD2; V gene: TRBV6-5; CDR3 DNA: TGTGCCAGCAGTCGCGGACTAGCGGGGTCCTACGAGCAGTACTTC; CDR3 protein: CASSRGLAGSYEQYF
J gene: TRBJ1-4; clone size: NA; D gene: NA; V gene: TRBV7-9; CDR3 DNA: TGTGCCAGCAGCTTAGGGGGCCGAGGAAATGAAAAACTGTTTTTT; CDR3 protein: CASSLGGRGNEKLFF
J gene: TRBJ2-4; clone size: NA; D gene: NA; V gene: TRBV5-4; CDR3 DNA: TGTGCCAGCAGCCTCGACAGAAACATTCAGTACTTC; CDR3 protein: CASSLDRNIQYF
J gene: TRBJ2-7; clone size: NA; D gene: NA; V gene: TRBV15; CDR3 DNA: TGTGCCACCAGCAGAGATCGGGGAGGAGGCTACGAGCAGTACTTC; CDR3 protein: CATSRDRGGGYEQYF
J gene: TRBJ2-5; clone size: few; D gene: TRBD2; V gene: TRBV11-3; CDR3 DNA: TGTGCCAGCAGCCTGAGACTAGCGGTTGCAAAGGAGACCCAGTACTTC; CDR3 protein: CASSLRLAVAKETQYF
J gene: TRBJ2-6; clone size: once; D gene: NA; V gene: TRBV2; CDR3 DNA: TGTGCCAGCAGTGCCGGGATTGGGCTATCTGGGGCCAACGTCCTGACTTTC; CDR3 protein: CASSAGIGLSGANVLTF
J gene: TRBJ1-2; clone size: NA; D gene: NA; V gene: TRBV30; CDR3 DNA: TGTGCCTGGGGCAGGGAGGGTAGTTATGGCTACACCTTC; CDR3 protein: CAWGREGSYGYTF
J gene: TRBJ2-7; clone size: NA; D gene: NA; V gene: TRBV28; CDR3 DNA: TGTGCCAGCATGGAGGACTACGAGCAGTACTTC; CDR3 protein: CASMEDYEQYF
J gene: TRBJ1-5; clone size: NA; D gene: NA; V gene: TRBV7-2; CDR3 DNA: TGTGCCAGCAGCTTAGATGGCGGGCAGCCCCAGCATTTT; CDR3 protein: CASSLDGGQPQHF
J gene: TRBJ2-4; clone size: NA; D gene: TRBD2; V gene: TRBV30; CDR3 DNA: TGTGCCTGGAGTGTACGGGGGGGCCTAGCCAAAAACATTCAGTACTTC; CDR3 protein: CAWSVRGGLAKNIQYF
J gene: TRBJ1-1; clone size: NA; D gene: NA; V gene: TRBV9; CDR3 DNA: TGTGCCAGCAGCGTAGGAGGGTACACTGAAGCTTTCTTT; CDR3 protein: CASSVGGYTEAFF
J gene: TRBJ2-7; clone size: NA; D gene: TRBD1; V gene: TRBV6-5; CDR3 DNA: TGTGCCAGCAGTTACTCGGGGACAGTGTCTTCCCACGAGCAGTACTTC; CDR3 protein: CASSYSGTVSSHEQYF
J gene: TRBJ2-7; clone size: NA; D gene: TRBD2; V gene: TRBV30; CDR3 DNA: TGTGCCTGGAGCGGGGGGGGCGGCCTCTCCTACGAGCAGTACTTC; CDR3 protein: CAWSGGGGLSYEQYF
J gene: TRBJ2-7; clone size: NA; D gene: NA; V gene: TRBV5-1; CDR3 DNA: TGCGCCAGCAGCCCTAAGACAGGATACTTGAACGAGCAGTACTTC; CDR3 protein: CASSPKTGYLNEQYF
J gene: TRBJ2-7; clone size: NA; D gene: NA; V gene: TRBV7-8; CDR3 DNA: TGTGCCAGCAGCACCCGGACAGGGAGGGGTTGGGACGAGCAGTACTTC; CDR3 protein: CASSTRTGRGWDEQYF
J gene: TRBJ2-5; clone size: NA; D gene: NA; V gene: TRBV9; CDR3 DNA: TGTGCCAGCAGCGTAGCAGGGTATCCAGAGACCCAGTACTTC; CDR3 protein: CASSVAGYPETQYF
J gene: TRBJ1-4; clone size: NA; D gene: TRBD1; V gene: TRBV5-1; CDR3 DNA: TGCGCCAGCAGCCGGGACAGGGCGAGTGAAAAACTGTTTTTT; CDR3 protein: CASSRDRASEKLFF
J gene: TRBJ1-2; clone size: once; D gene: TRBD1; V gene: TRBV27; CDR3 DNA: TGTGCCAGCAGTTTAAGTTATGGGACAGAGGGGGGCTACACCTTC; CDR3 protein: CASSLSYGTEGGYTF
J gene: TRBJ1-5; clone size: NA; D gene: TRBD1; V gene: TRBV5-8; CDR3 DNA: TGTGCCAGCAGCTCCAGGGGGCACAGCAATCAGCCCCAGCATTTT; CDR3 protein: CASSSRGHSNQPQHF
J gene: TRBJ2-5; clone size: NA; D gene: NA; V gene: TRBV18; CDR3 DNA: TGTGCCAGCTCACCGGGTCGGGGGGAGACCCAGTACTTC; CDR3 protein: CASSPGRGETQYF
J gene: TRBJ2-1; clone size: few; D gene: TRBD2; V gene: TRBV7-3; CDR3 DNA: TGTGCCAGCAGCCGGGGGACTAGCGGGAGTTCCTACAATGAGCAGTTCTTC; CDR3 protein: CASSRGTSGSSYNEQFF
J gene: TRBJ2-1; clone size: NA; D gene: TRBD2; V gene: TRBV7-9; CDR3 DNA: TGTGCCAGCAGCCGGGCGACTAGCGGGCCCTACAATGAGCAGTTCTTC; CDR3 protein: CASSRATSGPYNEQFF
J gene: TRBJ2-7; clone size: NA; D gene: TRBD2; V gene: TRBV6-6; CDR3 DNA: TGTGCCAGCACCGATGGGACTAGTAGCTACGAGCAGTACTTC; CDR3 protein: CASTDGTSSYEQYF
J gene: TRBJ1-4; clone size: NA; D gene: NA; V gene: TRBV18; CDR3 DNA: TGTGCCAGCTCACCCCTCCCCGGAACTAATGAAAAACTGTTTTTT; CDR3 protein: CASSPLPGTNEKLFF
J gene: TRBJ2-3; clone size: once; D gene: NA; V gene: TRBV7-9; CDR3 DNA: TGTGCCAGCCTCGGAGACCTCACAGATACGCAGTATTTT; CDR3 protein: CASLGDLTDTQYF
J gene: TRBJ1-4; clone size: NA; D gene: NA; V gene: TRBV6-5; CDR3 DNA: TGTGCCAGCCGCGGCGGGGCAACTAATGAAAAACTGTTTTTT; CDR3 protein: CASRGGATNEKLFF
J gene: TRBJ1-4; clone size: once; D gene: NA; V gene: TRBV6-1; CDR3 DNA: TGTGCCAGCAGTGAAGTGGTTTGGGGGGGTGAAAAACTGTTTTTT; CDR3 protein: CASSEVVWGGEKLFF
J gene: TRBJ1-2; clone size: few; D gene: TRBD1; V gene: TRBV10-3; CDR3 DNA: TGTGCCAGTGAGGACAGGGGGAACGGCTACACCTTC; CDR3 protein: CASEDRGNGYTF
J gene: TRBJ2-2; clone size: NA; D gene: NA; V gene: TRBV14; CDR3 DNA: TGTGCCAGCAGCCAGCGGTTATTGAACACCGGGGAGCTGTTTTTT; CDR3 protein: CASSQRLLNTGELFF
J gene: TRBJ2-7; clone size: NA; D gene: TRBD2; V gene: TRBV4-1; CDR3 DNA: TGCGCCAGCAGCCAAGATCACAGCGGGAGGCGAGGCGAGCAGTACTTC; CDR3 protein: CASSQDHSGRRGEQYF
J gene: TRBJ2-1; clone size: NA; D gene: NA; V gene: TRBV5-6; CDR3 DNA: TGTGCCAGCAGCTGGATTCGGGGTTACAATGAGCAGTTCTTC; CDR3 protein: CASSWIRGYNEQFF
J gene: TRBJ2-1; clone size: NA; D gene: TRBD2; V gene: TRBV6-5; CDR3 DNA: TGTGCCAGCAGCCTACTAGCGAGCTCCTACAATGAGCAGTTCTTC; CDR3 protein: CASSLLASSYNEQFF
J gene: TRBJ2-1; clone size: NA; D gene: TRBD2; V gene: TRBV4-1; CDR3 DNA: TGCGCCAGCAGCCTCAGCGGGAGAGGGAATGAGCAGTTCTTC; CDR3 protein: CASSLSGRGNEQFF
J gene: TRBJ2-3; clone size: once; D gene: TRBD2; V gene: TRBV10-3; CDR3 DNA: TGTGCCATCAGAAGGGGACTAGCGGGAGGTCCAGATACGCAGTATTTT; CDR3 protein: CAIRRGLAGGPDTQYF